The T cell receptor beta chain under discussion was sequenced for a study of blood T cell repertoires in COVID-19. The CDR3 has 19 residues. The V segment lost 0 bases and the J segment 0 bases; nucleotides outside the gene matches: 11. Germline CDR1 is MRHNA and CDR2 is SNTAGT. Two negative PCRs, clearance, or symptom resolution characterized the recovered Cohort 3 donors. Using immunoSEQ multiplex PCR, the repertoire was profiled, and TCRdb retains in-frame clones only, with some absent. The profile covers hundreds of thousands of clones, with approximately 92% appearing a single time and 0.9% to 1.1% taken by the ten largest. This clone was detected once.

The V call is TRBV6-4, the J call TRBJ1-1, with 9 nucleotides matching TRBD1. The clonotype comes from a man in his late teens or twenties who had recovered from COVID-19. The specimen sequenced was PBMCs or T cells enriched from blood (not recorded which). The DNA of the CDR3 is TGTGCCAGCAGTGACTCCCTTTTGGGACAGGGAAACCTGAACACTGAAGCTTTCTTT. This codes for CASSDSLLGQGNLNTEAFF.